This is a list of T cell receptor beta chains from one sample in a study of human T cells and chemical hapten exposure. From the RACE reads, TCRdb called clonotypes with MiXCR, one entry per CDR3 protein. The data show roughly 60,000 distinct CDR3 sequences, with around 7% seen just once and approximately 1.6% held by the top ten. This specimen was whole blood, taken in connection with sensitization to the hapten diphenylcyclopropenone (DPC). The receptors were sampled from a woman aged 25-40 years with alopecia areata. Some clones in this sample may be carry-over from other donors' samples. Each CDR3 is given with its conserved first and last residue. D genes are given only for firm matches. Clone size is shown for a subset of rows, as once, few, many or a class of expanded clone.

TRBV5-1	.	many	14	TRBJ1-1	CASSLAGPQSEAFF	TGCGCCAGCAGCTTGGCTGGGCCACAAAGCGAAGCTTTCTTT
TRBV14	.	many	13	TRBJ2-1	CASSQLLVVEQFF	TGTGCCAGCAGCCAGTTGCTTGTGGTTGAGCAGTTCTTC
TRBV5-1	TRBD1	.	14	TRBJ2-5	CASSTGTGKETQYF	TGCGCCAGCAGCACCGGGACAGGGAAAGAGACCCAGTACTTC
TRBV11-2	.	.	14	TRBJ2-1	CASSFCAGNNEQFF	TGTGCCAGCAGCTTTTGCGCAGGAAACAATGAGCAGTTCTTC
TRBV27	.	many	14	TRBJ1-1	CASSLGGGVGRAFF	TGTGCCAGCAGTTTAGGCGGGGGCGTCGGTCGGGCTTTCTTT
TRBV7-3	.	many	14	TRBJ1-1	CASSFTGINTEAFF	TGTGCCAGCAGCTTCACAGGGATCAACACTGAAGCTTTCTTT
TRBV5-1	.	many	13	TRBJ2-5	CASSLAVEETQYF	TGCGCCAGCAGCTTGGCCGTGGAAGAGACCCAGTACTTC
TRBV5-1	TRBD1	many	15	TRBJ1-1	CASSGQGYVDTEAFF	TGCGCCAGCAGCGGACAGGGGTATGTAGACACTGAAGCTTTCTTT
TRBV2	.	.	13	TRBJ1-1	CASSTGGVTEAFF	TGTGCCAGCAGTACCGGGGGGGTCACTGAAGCTTTCTTT
TRBV19	TRBD1	many	13	TRBJ1-5	CASSSLQGQPQHF	TGTGCCAGTAGTAGCTTACAGGGGCAGCCCCAGCATTTT
TRBV3-1	.	.	13	TRBJ1-1	CASSLRETGMTFF	TGTGCCAGCAGCCTAAGGGAGACGGGTATGACTTTCTTT
TRBV11-2	.	few	16	TRBJ2-3	CASSLDMSGFTDTQYF	TGTGCCAGCAGCTTAGATATGTCGGGATTCACAGATACGCAGTATTTT
TRBV7-2	.	few	15	TRBJ1-1	CASSSDKDPRGEAFF	TGTGCCAGCAGCTCCGACAAGGACCCACGGGGTGAAGCTTTCTTT
TRBV14	.	few	13	TRBJ2-7	CASSQALGDEQYF	TGTGCCAGCAGCCAAGCCCTTGGGGACGAGCAGTACTTC
TRBV7-9	TRBD1	many	13	TRBJ2-3	CASSLDRQNTQYF	TGTGCCAGCAGCTTGGACAGGCAAAATACGCAGTATTTT
TRBV7-9	.	many	13	TRBJ1-6	CASSPQGDSPLHF	TGTGCCAGCAGCCCCCAAGGGGATTCACCCCTCCACTTT
TRBV18	.	many	14	TRBJ2-7	CASFSDRTPYEQYF	TGTGCCAGCTTTTCCGACAGGACCCCCTACGAGCAGTACTTC
TRBV6-1	TRBD1	many	15	TRBJ2-1	CASSVGTGIYNEQFF	TGTGCCAGCAGTGTGGGGACAGGGATATACAATGAGCAGTTCTTC
TRBV7-2	.	many	17	TRBJ2-5	CASSPLAQRSTQETQYF	TGTGCCAGCAGCCCCCTAGCCCAGCGCTCGACACAAGAGACCCAGTACTTC
TRBV11-1	.	many	20	TRBJ2-3	CASTTIGGAKRERSTDTQYF	TGTGCCAGCACCACTATTGGGGGGGCCAAACGAGAGAGATCCACAGATACGCAGTATTTT
TRBV5-1	.	.	15	TRBJ1-5	CASSLASGSNQPQHF	TGCGCCAGCAGCTTGGCCTCAGGGAGCAATCAGCCCCAGCATTTT
TRBV5-6	.	many	16	TRBJ2-3	CASSSPGALSTDTQYF	TGTGCCAGCAGCTCCCCGGGAGCACTTAGCACAGATACGCAGTATTTT
TRBV12-3/TRBV12-4	TRBD2	many	16	TRBJ2-2	CASSLGSGAYTGELFF	TGTGCCAGCAGTTTGGGTAGCGGGGCTTACACCGGGGAGCTGTTTTTT
TRBV7-2	.	many	12	TRBJ1-2	CASSSNRDGYTF	TGTGCCAGCAGCTCAAACAGGGATGGCTACACCTTC
TRBV20-1	TRBD1	many	14	TRBJ2-3	CSAGQGAAADTQYF	TGCAGTGCGGGACAGGGGGCGGCCGCAGATACGCAGTATTTT
TRBV6-2/TRBV6-3	.	many	13	TRBJ2-4	CASSYGVENIQYF	TGTGCCAGCAGTTACGGGGTCGAAAACATTCAGTACTTC
TRBV11-1	.	many	15	TRBJ1-2	CASSSGQGSHYGYTF	TGTGCCAGCAGCTCCGGCCAAGGAAGTCACTATGGCTACACCTTC
TRBV29-1	.	many	15	TRBJ1-2	CSVDPTGGGNYGYTF	TGCAGCGTTGACCCAACAGGAGGGGGGAACTATGGCTACACCTTC
TRBV20-1	.	.	17	TRBJ2-1	CSARGGGPFFEYNEQFF	TGCAGTGCTAGGGGGGGGGGCCCCTTTTTCGAATACAATGAGCAGTTCTTC
TRBV7-9	TRBD2	many	14	TRBJ2-7	CASSSPGGAYEQYF	TGTGCCAGCAGCTCCCCGGGGGGGGCCTACGAGCAGTACTTC
TRBV5-5	.	few	15	TRBJ1-2	CASSLWGATSGGYTF	TGTGCCAGCAGCTTGTGGGGGGCTACGTCGGGTGGCTACACCTTC
TRBV7-9	.	many	14	TRBJ2-3	CASSLVGGIDTQYF	TGTGCCAGCAGCTTAGTCGGAGGGATAGATACGCAGTATTTT
TRBV29-1	.	many	12	TRBJ1-1	CSATGYNTEAFF	TGCAGCGCCACAGGGTACAACACTGAAGCTTTCTTT
TRBV29-1	TRBD2	many	13	TRBJ2-7	CSVRASGNYEQYF	TGCAGCGTTAGGGCTAGCGGGAACTACGAGCAGTACTTC
TRBV18	TRBD1	few	17	TRBJ2-1	CASSPQISRGPLDEQFF	TGTGCCAGCTCACCTCAGATTTCCAGGGGGCCGCTGGATGAGCAGTTCTTC
TRBV5-6	TRBD1	many	15	TRBJ1-6	CASSPDRGRVSPLHF	TGTGCCAGCAGCCCGGACAGGGGGAGGGTTTCACCCCTCCACTTT
TRBV18	.	many	16	TRBJ2-6	CASSPAGYSGANVLTF	TGTGCCAGCTCACCGGCAGGCTACTCTGGGGCCAACGTCCTGACTTTC
TRBV25-1	.	few	12	TRBJ1-4	CASSRVGEKLFF	TGTGCCAGCAGCAGGGTTGGTGAAAAACTGTTTTTT
TRBV6-4	TRBD1	many	15	TRBJ1-2	CASRKDRLPNYGYTF	TGTGCCAGCAGAAAGGACAGGCTTCCTAACTATGGCTACACCTTC
TRBV4-1	TRBD1	few	17	TRBJ1-4	CASSRTGGSGTNEKLFF	TGCGCCAGCAGCCGTACAGGGGGCTCGGGTACTAATGAAAAACTGTTTTTT
TRBV20-1	TRBD2	many	18	TRBJ2-3	CSAQGLAIYSTSTDTQYF	TGCAGTGCTCAGGGACTAGCGATTTATTCAACTAGCACAGATACGCAGTATTTT
TRBV12-3/TRBV12-4	.	many	12	TRBJ2-3	CAGATSTDTQYF	TGTGCAGGGGCGACTAGCACAGATACGCAGTATTTT
TRBV12-3/TRBV12-4	.	many	14	TRBJ1-2	CASSKWTGNYGYTF	TGTGCCAGCAGCAAGTGGACGGGGAACTATGGCTACACCTTC
TRBV5-6	.	many	20	TRBJ2-2	CASSFGGNRRIRRKGGELFF	TGTGCCAGCAGCTTTGGAGGGAACCGCCGCATAAGAAGGAAAGGCGGGGAGCTGTTTTTT
TRBV5-4	.	many	13	TRBJ2-6	CASSLTGANVLTF	TGTGCCAGCAGCTTGACTGGGGCCAACGTCCTGACTTTC
TRBV7-3	TRBD2	many	16	TRBJ2-1	CASSLTSGGGYNEQFF	TGTGCCAGCAGCTTGACTAGCGGGGGGGGATACAATGAGCAGTTCTTC
TRBV7-2	.	.	14	TRBJ1-2	CASSLEAGNYGYTF	TGTGCCAGCAGCTTAGAGGCAGGGAACTATGGCTACACCTTC
TRBV7-9	.	few	12	TRBJ1-3	CASSSPGNTIYF	TGTGCCAGCAGCTCTCCCGGAAACACCATATATTTT
TRBV11-2	.	many	16	TRBJ2-7	CASSPPPRGVTYEQYF	TGTGCCAGCAGCCCCCCCCCGCGCGGGGTAACCTACGAGCAGTACTTC
TRBV6-5	.	many	12	TRBJ1-1	CASSRGADEAFF	TGTGCCAGCAGCCGGGGGGCGGATGAAGCTTTCTTT
TRBV18	.	many	14	TRBJ1-5	CASSPFSGNQPQHF	TGTGCCAGCTCACCTTTTTCGGGGAATCAGCCCCAGCATTTT
TRBV20-1	TRBD2	many	16	TRBJ2-3	CSARKQRGPSTDTQYF	TGCAGTGCTAGGAAACAGCGGGGGCCTAGCACAGATACGCAGTATTTT
TRBV28	.	.	13	TRBJ1-2	CASRRTGWGGYTF	TGTGCCAGCAGGCGAACAGGGTGGGGTGGCTACACCTTC
TRBV30	.	many	13	TRBJ1-1	CAWTPDSYTEAFF	TGTGCCTGGACCCCGGACTCCTACACTGAAGCTTTCTTT
TRBV30	TRBD1	many	15	TRBJ2-1	CAWSLQGGAYNEQFF	TGTGCCTGGAGTCTACAGGGGGGTGCTTACAATGAGCAGTTCTTC
TRBV7-2	TRBD1	many	16	TRBJ2-7	CASTLTPGQGWGEQYF	TGTGCCAGCACTCTGACCCCGGGACAGGGATGGGGCGAGCAGTACTTC